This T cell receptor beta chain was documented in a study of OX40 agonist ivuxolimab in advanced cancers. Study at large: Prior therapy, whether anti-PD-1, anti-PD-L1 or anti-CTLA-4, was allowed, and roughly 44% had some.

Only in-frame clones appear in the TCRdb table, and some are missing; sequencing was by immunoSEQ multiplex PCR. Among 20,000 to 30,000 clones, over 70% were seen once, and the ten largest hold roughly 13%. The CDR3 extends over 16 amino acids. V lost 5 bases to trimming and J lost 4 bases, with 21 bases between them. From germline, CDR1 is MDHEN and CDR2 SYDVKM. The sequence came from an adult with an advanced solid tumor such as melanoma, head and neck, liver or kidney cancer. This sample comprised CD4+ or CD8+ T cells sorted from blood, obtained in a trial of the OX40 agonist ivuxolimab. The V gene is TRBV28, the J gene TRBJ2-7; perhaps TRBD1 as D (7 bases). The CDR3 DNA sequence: TGTGCCAGCAGTAGCGCGGGATCGGGACAGACATACGAGCAGTACTTC. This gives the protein CASSSAGSGQTYEQYF.